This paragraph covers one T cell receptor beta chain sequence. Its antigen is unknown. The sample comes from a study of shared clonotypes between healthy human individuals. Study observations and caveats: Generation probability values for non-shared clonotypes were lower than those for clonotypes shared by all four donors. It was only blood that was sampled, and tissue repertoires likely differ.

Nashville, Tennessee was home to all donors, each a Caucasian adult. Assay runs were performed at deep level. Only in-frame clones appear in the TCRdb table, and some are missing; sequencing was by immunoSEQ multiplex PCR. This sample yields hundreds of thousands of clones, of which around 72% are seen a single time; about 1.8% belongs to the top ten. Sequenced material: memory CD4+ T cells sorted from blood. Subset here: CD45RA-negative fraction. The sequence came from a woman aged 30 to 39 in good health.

CDR3: CASRQGASSGNTIYF. DNA of the CDR3: TGTGCCAGCAGGCAGGGGGCGAGCTCCGGAAACACCATATATTTT. V is TRBV2 and J is TRBJ1-3; 8 nucleotides match TRBD1. The CDR3 is made up of 15 amino acids. Germline loops: CDR1 SNHLY, CDR2 FYNNEI. The ends lost 6 bases at V and 4 bases at J; junction bases unmatched: 8. Full variable domain (outside the CDR3, taken from reference TRBV2 and TRBJ1-3): EPEVTQTPSHQVTQMGQEVILRCVPISNHLYFYWYRQILGQKVEFLVSFYNNEISEKSEIFDDQFSVERPDGSNFTLKIRSTKLEDSAMYFCASRQGASSGNTIYFGEGSWLTVV.